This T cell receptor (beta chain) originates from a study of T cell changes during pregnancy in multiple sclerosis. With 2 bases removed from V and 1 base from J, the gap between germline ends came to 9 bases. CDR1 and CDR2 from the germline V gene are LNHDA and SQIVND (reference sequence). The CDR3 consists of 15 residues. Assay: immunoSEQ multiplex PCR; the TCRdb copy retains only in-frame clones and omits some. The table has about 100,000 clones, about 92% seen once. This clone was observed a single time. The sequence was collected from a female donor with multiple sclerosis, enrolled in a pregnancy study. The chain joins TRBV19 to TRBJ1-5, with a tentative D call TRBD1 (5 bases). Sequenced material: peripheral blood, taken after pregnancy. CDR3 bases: TGTGCCAGTAGTATACAGGGACTAAGCAATCAGCCCCAGCATTTT. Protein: CASSIQGLSNQPQHF.